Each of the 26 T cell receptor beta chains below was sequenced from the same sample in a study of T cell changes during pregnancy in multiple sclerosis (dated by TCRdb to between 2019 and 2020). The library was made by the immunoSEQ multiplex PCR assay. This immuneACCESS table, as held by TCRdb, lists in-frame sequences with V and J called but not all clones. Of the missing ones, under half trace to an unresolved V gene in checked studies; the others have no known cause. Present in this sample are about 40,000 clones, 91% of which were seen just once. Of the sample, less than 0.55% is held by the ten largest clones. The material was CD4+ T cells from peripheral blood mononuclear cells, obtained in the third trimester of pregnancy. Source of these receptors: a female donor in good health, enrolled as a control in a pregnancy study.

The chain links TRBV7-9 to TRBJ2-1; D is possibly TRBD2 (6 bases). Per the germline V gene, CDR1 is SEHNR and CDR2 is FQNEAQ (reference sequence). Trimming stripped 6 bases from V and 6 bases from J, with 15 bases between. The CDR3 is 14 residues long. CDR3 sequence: CASRPGEVANEQFF. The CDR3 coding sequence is TGTGCCAGCAGACCGGGAGAGGTGGCCAATGAGCAGTTCTTC. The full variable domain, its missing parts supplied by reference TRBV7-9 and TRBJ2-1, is DTGVSQNPRHKITKRGQNVTFRCDPISEHNRLYWYRQTLGQGPEFLTYFQNEAQLEKSRLLSDRFSAERPKGSFSTLEIQRTEQGDSAMYLCASRPGEVANEQFFGPGTRLTVL.

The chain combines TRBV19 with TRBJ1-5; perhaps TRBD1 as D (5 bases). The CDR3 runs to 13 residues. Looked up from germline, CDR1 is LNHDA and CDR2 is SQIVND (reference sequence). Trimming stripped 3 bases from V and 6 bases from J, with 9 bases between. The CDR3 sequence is CASSIGGRQPQHF. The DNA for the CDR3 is TGTGCCAGTAGTATCGGGGGTCGTCAGCCCCAGCATTTT.

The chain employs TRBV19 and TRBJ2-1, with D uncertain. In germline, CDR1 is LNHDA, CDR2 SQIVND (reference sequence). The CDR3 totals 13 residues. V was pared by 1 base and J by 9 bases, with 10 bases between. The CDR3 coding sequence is TGTGCCAGTAGTATAGTCTCCACTCGTGAGCAGTTCTTC. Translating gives CASSIVSTREQFF.

CDR3 loop: CASSLRSNQPQHF. Here the CDR3 DNA reads TGTGCCAGCAGCTTACGTAGCAATCAGCCCCAGCATTTT. The rearrangement joins TRBV7-9 to TRBJ1-5, with no clear D. In germline, CDR1 is SEHNR, CDR2 FQNEAQ (reference sequence). V was trimmed by 2 bases and J by 0 bases, leaving 2 bases between them. The CDR3 spans 13 residues. Full variable domain (outside the CDR3, taken from reference TRBV7-9 and TRBJ1-5): DTGVSQNPRHKITKRGQNVTFRCDPISEHNRLYWYRQTLGQGPEFLTYFQNEAQLEKSRLLSDRFSAERPKGSFSTLEIQRTEQGDSAMYLCASSLRSNQPQHFGDGTRLSIL.

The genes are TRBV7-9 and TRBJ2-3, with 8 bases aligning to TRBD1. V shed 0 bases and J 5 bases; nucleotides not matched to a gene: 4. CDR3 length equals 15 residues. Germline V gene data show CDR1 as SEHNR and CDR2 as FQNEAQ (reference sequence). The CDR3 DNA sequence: TGTGCCAGCAGCTTAGCTACAGGGGGAGTAGATACGCAGTATTTT. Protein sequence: CASSLATGGVDTQYF.

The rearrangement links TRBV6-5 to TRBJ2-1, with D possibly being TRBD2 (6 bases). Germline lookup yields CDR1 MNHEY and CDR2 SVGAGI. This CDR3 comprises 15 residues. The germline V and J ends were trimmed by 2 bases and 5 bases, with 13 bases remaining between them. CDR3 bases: TGTGCCAGCAGTTACGCGGCGGGGTACGACAATGAGCAGTTCTTC. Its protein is CASSYAAGYDNEQFF.

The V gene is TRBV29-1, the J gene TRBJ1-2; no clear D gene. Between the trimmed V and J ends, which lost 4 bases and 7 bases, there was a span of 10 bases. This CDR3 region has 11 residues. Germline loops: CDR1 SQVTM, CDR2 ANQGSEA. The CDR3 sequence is CSVAGNGGYTF. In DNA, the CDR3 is TGCAGCGTTGCGGGGAATGGTGGCTACACCTTC. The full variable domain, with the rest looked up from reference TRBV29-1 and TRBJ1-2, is SAVISQKPSRDICQRGTSLTIQCQVDSQVTMMFWYRQQPGQSLTLIATANQGSEATYESGFVIDKFPISRPNLTFSTLTVSNMSPEDSSIYLCSVAGNGGYTFGSGTRLTVV.

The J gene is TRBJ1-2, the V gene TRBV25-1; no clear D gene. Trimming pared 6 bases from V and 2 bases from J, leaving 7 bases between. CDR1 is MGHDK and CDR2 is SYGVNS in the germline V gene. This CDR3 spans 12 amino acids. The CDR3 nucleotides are TGTGCCAGCAGATACGGGAACTATGGCTACACCTTC. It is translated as CASRYGNYGYTF.

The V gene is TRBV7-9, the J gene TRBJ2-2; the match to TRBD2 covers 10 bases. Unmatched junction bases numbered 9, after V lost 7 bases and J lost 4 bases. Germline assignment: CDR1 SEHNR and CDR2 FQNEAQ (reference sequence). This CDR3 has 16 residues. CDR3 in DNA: TGTGCCAGCACCCAAGCGGGAGGGCCGGTCACCGGGGAGCTGTTTTTT. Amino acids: CASTQAGGPVTGELFF.

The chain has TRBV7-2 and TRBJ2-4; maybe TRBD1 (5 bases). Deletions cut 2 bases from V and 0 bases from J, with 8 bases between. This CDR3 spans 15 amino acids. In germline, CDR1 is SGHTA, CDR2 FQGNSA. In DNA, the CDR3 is TGTGCCAGCAGCTTAACTCAGGGAGCCAAAAACATTCAGTACTTC. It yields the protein CASSLTQGAKNIQYF.

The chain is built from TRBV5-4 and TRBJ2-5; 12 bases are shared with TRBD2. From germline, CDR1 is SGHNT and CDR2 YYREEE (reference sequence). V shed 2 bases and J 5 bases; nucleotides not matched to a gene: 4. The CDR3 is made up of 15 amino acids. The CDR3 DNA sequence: TGTGCCAGCAGCTTATCTAGCGGGGGGGTTGAGACCCAGTACTTC. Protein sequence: CASSLSSGGVETQYF.

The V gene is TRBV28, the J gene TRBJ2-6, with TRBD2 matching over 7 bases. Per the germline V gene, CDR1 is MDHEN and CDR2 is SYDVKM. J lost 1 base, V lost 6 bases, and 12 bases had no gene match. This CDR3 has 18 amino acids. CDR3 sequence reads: CASSRLSWRESGANVLTF. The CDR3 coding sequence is TGTGCCAGCAGCCGCCTATCGTGGCGGGAGTCTGGGGCCAACGTCCTGACTTTC.

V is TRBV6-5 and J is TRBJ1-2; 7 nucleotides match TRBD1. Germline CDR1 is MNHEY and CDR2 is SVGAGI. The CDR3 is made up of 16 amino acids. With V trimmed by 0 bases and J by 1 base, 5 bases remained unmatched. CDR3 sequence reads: CASSYSAAGGNYGYTF. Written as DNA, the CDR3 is TGTGCCAGCAGTTACTCGGCGGCAGGGGGTAACTATGGCTACACCTTC.

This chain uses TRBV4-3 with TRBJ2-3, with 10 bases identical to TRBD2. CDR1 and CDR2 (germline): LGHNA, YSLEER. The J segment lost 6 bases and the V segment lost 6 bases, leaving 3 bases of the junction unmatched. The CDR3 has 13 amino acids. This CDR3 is CASSSGRLDTQYF. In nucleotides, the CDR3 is TGCGCCAGCAGTAGCGGGAGGCTGGATACGCAGTATTTT.

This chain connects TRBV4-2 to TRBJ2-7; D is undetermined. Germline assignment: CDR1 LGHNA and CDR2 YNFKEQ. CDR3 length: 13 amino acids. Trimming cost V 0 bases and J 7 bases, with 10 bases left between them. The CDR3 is CASSQDSGLEQYF. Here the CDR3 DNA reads TGTGCCAGCAGCCAAGATTCAGGTCTTGAGCAGTACTTC.

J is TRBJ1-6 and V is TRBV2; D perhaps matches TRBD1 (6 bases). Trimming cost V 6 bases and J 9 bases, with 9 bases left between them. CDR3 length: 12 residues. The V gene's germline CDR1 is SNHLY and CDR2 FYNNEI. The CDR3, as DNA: TGTGCCAGCAGCCAAGGGGGTTCACCCCTCCACTTT. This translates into CASSQGGSPLHF.

The CDR3 DNA is TGTGCCAGCAGTTACGACAGGTTGGGGAAGACCCAGTACTTC. Its protein is CASSYDRLGKTQYF. The rearrangement links TRBV6-5 to TRBJ2-5, with D possibly being TRBD1 (6 bases). Germline V CDR1 and CDR2: MNHEY, SVGAGI. The CDR3 contains 14 residues. Trimming stripped 2 bases from V and 6 bases from J, with 13 bases between.

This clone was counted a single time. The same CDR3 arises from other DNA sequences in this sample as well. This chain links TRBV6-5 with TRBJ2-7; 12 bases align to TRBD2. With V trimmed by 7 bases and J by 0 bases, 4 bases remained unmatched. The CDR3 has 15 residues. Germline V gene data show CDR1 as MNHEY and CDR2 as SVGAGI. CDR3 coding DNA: TGTGCCAGCACCCCGACTAGCGGGAGCTCCTACGAGCAGTACTTC. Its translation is CASTPTSGSSYEQYF.

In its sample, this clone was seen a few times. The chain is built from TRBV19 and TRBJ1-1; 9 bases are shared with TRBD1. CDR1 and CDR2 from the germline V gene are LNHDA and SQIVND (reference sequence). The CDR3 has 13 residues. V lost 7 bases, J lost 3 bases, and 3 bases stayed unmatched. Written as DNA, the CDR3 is TGTGCCAGTATCCGACAGGGGGACACTGAAGCTTTCTTT. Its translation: CASIRQGDTEAFF.

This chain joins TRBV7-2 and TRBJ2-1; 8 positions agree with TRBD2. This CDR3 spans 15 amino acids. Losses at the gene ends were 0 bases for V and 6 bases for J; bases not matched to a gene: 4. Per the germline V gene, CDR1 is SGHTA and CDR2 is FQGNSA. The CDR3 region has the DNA TGTGCCAGCAGCTTAGCGCTTAGCGGGATCAATGAGCAGTTCTTC. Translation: CASSLALSGINEQFF.

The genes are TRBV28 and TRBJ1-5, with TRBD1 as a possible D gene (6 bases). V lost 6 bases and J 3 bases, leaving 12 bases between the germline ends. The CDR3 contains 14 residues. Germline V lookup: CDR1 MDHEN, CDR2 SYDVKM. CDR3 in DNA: TGTGCCAGCAGGGGGGCGGGGGACAATCAGCCCCAGCATTTT. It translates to CASRGAGDNQPQHF.

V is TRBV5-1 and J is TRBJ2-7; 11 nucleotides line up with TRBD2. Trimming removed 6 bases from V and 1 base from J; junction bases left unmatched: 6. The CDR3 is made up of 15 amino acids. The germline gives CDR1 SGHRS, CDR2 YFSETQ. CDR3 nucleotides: TGCGCCAGCAACTACGGGACTAGCGGTTCCTACGAGCAGTACTTC. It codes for CASNYGTSGSYEQYF.

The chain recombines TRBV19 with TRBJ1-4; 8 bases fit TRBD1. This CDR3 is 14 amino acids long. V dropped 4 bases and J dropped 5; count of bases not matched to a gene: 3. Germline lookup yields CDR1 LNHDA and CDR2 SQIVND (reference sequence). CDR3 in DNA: TGTGCCAGTAGTAGTTGGACAGGGAATGAAAAACTGTTTTTT. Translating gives CASSSWTGNEKLFF.

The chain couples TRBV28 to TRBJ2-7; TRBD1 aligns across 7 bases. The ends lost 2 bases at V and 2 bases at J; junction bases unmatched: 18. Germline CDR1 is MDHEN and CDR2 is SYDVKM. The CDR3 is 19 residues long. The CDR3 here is CASSLALTPVGTAAYEQYF. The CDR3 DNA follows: TGTGCCAGCAGTTTAGCTCTAACACCGGTTGGGACAGCGGCCTACGAGCAGTACTTC.

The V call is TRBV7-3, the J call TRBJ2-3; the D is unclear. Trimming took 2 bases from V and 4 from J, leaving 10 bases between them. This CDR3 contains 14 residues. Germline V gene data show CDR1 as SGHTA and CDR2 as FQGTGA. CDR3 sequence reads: CASSLERWADTQYF. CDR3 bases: TGTGCCAGCAGCTTAGAGAGGTGGGCAGATACGCAGTATTTT.

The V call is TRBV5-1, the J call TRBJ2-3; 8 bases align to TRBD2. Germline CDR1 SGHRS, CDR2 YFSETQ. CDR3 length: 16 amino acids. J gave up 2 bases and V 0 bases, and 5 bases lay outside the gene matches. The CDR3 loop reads CASSLGTSGHTDTQYF. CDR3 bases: TGCGCCAGCAGCTTGGGTACTAGCGGCCACACAGATACGCAGTATTTT.